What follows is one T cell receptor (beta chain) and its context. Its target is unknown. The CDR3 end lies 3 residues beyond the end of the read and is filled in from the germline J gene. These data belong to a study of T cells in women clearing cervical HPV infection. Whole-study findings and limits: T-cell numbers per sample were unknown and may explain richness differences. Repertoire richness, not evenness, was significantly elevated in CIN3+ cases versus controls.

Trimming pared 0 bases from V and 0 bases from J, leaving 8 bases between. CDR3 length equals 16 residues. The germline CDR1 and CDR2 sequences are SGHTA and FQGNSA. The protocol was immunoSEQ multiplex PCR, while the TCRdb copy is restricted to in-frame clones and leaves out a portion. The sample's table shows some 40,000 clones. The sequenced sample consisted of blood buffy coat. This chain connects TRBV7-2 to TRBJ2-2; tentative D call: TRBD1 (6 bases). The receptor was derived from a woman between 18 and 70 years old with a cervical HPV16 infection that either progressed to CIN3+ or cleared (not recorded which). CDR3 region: CASSLAPGANTGELFF. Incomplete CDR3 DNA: TGTGCCAGCAGCTTAGCCCCAGGGGCGAACACCGGGGAG.